This entry concerns a single T cell receptor (beta chain). There are a few counts of this clone. Its antigen is unknown. No much larger clonotype is one base removed from it; base qualities were not supplied. Trimming takes 8 bases from V and 4 bases from J, and the germline ends sit 12 bases apart. The CDR1 and CDR2 encoded by the germline V gene are MNHEY and SVGAGI. Its CDR3 holds 12 amino acids, cysteine through phenylalanine. The kept DNA is CDR3 alone, 36 bases in frame from the first base. From each donor, a single peripheral blood sample of 100 to 150 mL on average was drawn into heparinised tubes. A BD FACSAria II and a panel including CD45RO, CCR7, CD25, CD127, CD95 and CD27 were used to sort naive, central memory, regulatory and stem cell-like memory CD4+ T cells. All sorted populations exceeded 95% purity. PBMCs were isolated immediately by Lymphoprep density gradient centrifugation and stained directly without culture. So that batch effects would be minimized, each experiment stained and sorted samples in pairs, pairing one healthy donor with one patient.

This sample stems from a study of beta chain features in type 1 diabetes listed by TCRdb under 2018. A note on the overall study: Mean age, gender distribution, total cell number and subset yield did not differ between patients and healthy donors. A total of about 100 million sorted cells were examined across all samples, and RNA yield correlated strongly with the number of cells per subset. In the study, recently diagnosed type 1 diabetes patients and matched healthy donors were compared on the TCRB repertoires of their sorted circulating CD4+ T cell subsets. Naive and central memory subsets were obtained from all 30 or so donors, but regulatory and stem cell-like memory subsets were isolated from only 8 patients and roughly 8 healthy donors. Summary of the overall study and its limitations: Sequencing cDNA rather than genomic DNA could over-represent highly expressing activated cells, although activation and CD3 levels did not differ between groups. Patients with type 1 diabetes made fewer insertions and deleted more nucleotides at VDJ recombination sites, implying thymic rearrangement abnormalities. Naive, central memory and regulatory TCRB repertoires appeared to be more similar among patients than among healthy donors. A moderate but significant shortening of TCRB CDR3 length was observed in type 1 diabetes patients in all four CD4+ subsets. Only small numbers of individuals were included in the HLA sub-analyses, which left unresolved whether HLA type had any influence on TCRB rearrangement. PCR may preferentially amplify shorter templates, but because patient and control samples were amplified and corrected together, any resulting skew would affect both groups equally.

The High Capacity cDNA Reverse Transcription Kit was used to reverse transcribe all of the isolated RNA, meaning that expressed TCRB transcripts were what got sequenced. Naive, central memory and regulatory T cell samples underwent deep immunoSEQ sequencing, averaging about 3.5 million total reads per sample. Sorted cells were lysed in RLT buffer, and RNA was extracted using DNase-treated RNeasy Micro or Mini kits according to cell number. To prevent cross-contamination, each cell subset was processed individually, whereas patient and healthy donor samples were processed jointly. The immunoSEQ multiplex PCR was used to amplify TCRB sequences from cDNA, generating 87-bp fragments that spanned the CDR3 region. Sequencing of the amplicons was performed on the Illumina HiSeq platform. Under the source paper's analysis protocol: Synthetic template baselines were used to correct PCR bias computationally, reads within Hamming distance 2 were collapsed together, and singletons that could not be merged were discarded. Reads were aligned against IMGT to assign V, D and J genes, CDR3 length and insertions or deletions at six rearrangement sites. Within each subset, clonotype counts were normalized to sorted cell number, and only after that were true diversity and Gini coefficients computed with the tcR R package. Repertoire sharing was quantified using the overlap coefficient calculated on TCRB nucleotide sequences. Out-of-frame TCRB sequences from naive cells were analyzed as a proxy for the pre-selection repertoire. The source is immuneACCESS, and TCRdb retained only in-frame sequences with V and J called. Part of the clones is not carried over; for the studies checked, unresolved V genes explain less than half of this, and the remainder is unexplained. The DNA gave D and trimming, while V, J and clone size come from that table. Here the sample has about 370,000 clones; approximately 16% occur a single time. Of the sample, approximately 0.02% falls within the top ten clones.

The chain couples TRBV6-5 to TRBJ2-7, and perhaps TRBD1 as D gene, on 6 matching bases. The clonotype originates from a woman younger than 30 in good health. Material for sequencing was naive CD4+ T cells from blood. The sample's cell subset or site label is to be understood as: true naive CD4+ T cells. The CDR3 region has the sequence CASWQGRYEQYF. The nucleotide sequence reads TGTGCCAGCTGGCAGGGGCGTTACGAGCAGTACTTC.